The clone carrying this T cell receptor (beta chain) was detected only a few times. TCRdb keeps only in-frame clones here, not all; method: immunoSEQ multiplex PCR. This sample yields around 15,000 clones, of which about 86% are seen a single time; approximately 2.4% belongs to the top ten. Between the mid-2010s and the late 2010s, patients underwent resection in Japan or China. This record belongs to a study of immune evolution from preneoplasia to lung adenocarcinoma. CDR3 length: 14 amino acids. The V end lost 0 bases, the J end lost 9 bases, and 12 bases lay between the germline ends. CDR1 and CDR2 (germline): MGHRA, YSYEKL.

The chain is built from TRBV4-1 and TRBJ1-5; D unresolved. The sample taken for sequencing was FFPE invasive lung adenocarcinoma tissue. The sequence derives from a person aged 65 to 85 with invasive lung adenocarcinoma. CDR3 in DNA: TGCGCCAGCAGCCAAGAGGATTCCTTGGGGCCCCAGCATTTT. Translation gives CASSQEDSLGPQHF.